What follows are 6 T cell receptor beta chains derived from one specimen sequenced in a study of shared clonotypes between healthy human individuals. Produced via immunoSEQ multiplex PCR; TCRdb's table is partial and in-frame only. The sample includes about 480,000 clones, 75% to 80% seen only once; the top ten take under 15%. Sequencing was done on a sample of PBMCs. The origin of the receptors is a woman between 35 and 50 years old in good health. Some clones in this sample may be carry-over from other donors' samples.

V and J are TRBV5-1 and TRBJ2-7; 7 bases are a match to TRBD1. J gave up 5 bases and V 4 bases, and 12 bases lay outside the gene matches. Germline loops: CDR1 SGHRS, CDR2 YFSETQ. This CDR3 has 15 residues. CDR3 DNA: TGCGCCAGCAGCCCGCGAACAGGGGACAAAGACGAGCAGTACTTC. This codes for CASSPRTGDKDEQYF.

The chain has TRBV6-5 and TRBJ1-2; D is ambiguous. The CDR3 length is 16 residues. V lost 2 bases, J lost 0 bases, and 13 bases lay in between. Per germline, CDR1 MNHEY and CDR2 SVGAGI. The CDR3 sequence: CASSYGLKGANYGYTF. Written as DNA, the CDR3 is TGTGCCAGCAGTTACGGATTAAAGGGAGCTAACTATGGCTACACCTTC.

J is TRBJ2-7 and V is TRBV19, with 8 bases that match TRBD1. Germline values: CDR1 LNHDA, CDR2 SQIVND (reference sequence). The CDR3 contains 14 residues. V gave up 9 bases and J gave up 2 bases; unmatched junction bases: 9. The DNA of the CDR3 is TGTGCCAGCGCTCCGTTGGACAGGGCCTACGAGCAGTACTTC. It codes for CASAPLDRAYEQYF.

The chain links TRBV29-1 to TRBJ2-1; D not resolved. V lost 0 bases, J lost 10 bases, and 1 base lay in between. CDR1 and CDR2 (germline): SQVTM, ANQGSEA. This CDR3 spans 9 amino acids. The CDR3 nucleotides read TGCAGCGTTGAAGAAGAGCAGTTCTTC. Protein product: CSVEEEQFF.

The gene calls are TRBV10-3 and TRBJ2-7; 9 bases match TRBD2. J gave up 3 bases and V 4 bases, and 7 bases lay outside the gene matches. The V gene's germline CDR1 is ENHRY and CDR2 SYGVKD. The CDR3 is made up of 15 amino acids. Here the CDR3 DNA reads TGTGCCATCAGTGTAGCCGGGACTAGCTACTACGAGCAGTACTTC. Amino acid sequence: CAISVAGTSYYEQYF.

The rearrangement links TRBV28 to TRBJ1-5; D not resolved. The V gene's germline CDR1 is MDHEN and CDR2 SYDVKM. This CDR3 is built from 15 residues. With 7 bases removed from V and 4 bases from J, the gap between germline ends came to 17 bases. The DNA for the CDR3 is TGTGCCAGCACCCTTAGTCCGGCCCCTAATCAGCCCCAGCATTTT. Translation: CASTLSPAPNQPQHF.